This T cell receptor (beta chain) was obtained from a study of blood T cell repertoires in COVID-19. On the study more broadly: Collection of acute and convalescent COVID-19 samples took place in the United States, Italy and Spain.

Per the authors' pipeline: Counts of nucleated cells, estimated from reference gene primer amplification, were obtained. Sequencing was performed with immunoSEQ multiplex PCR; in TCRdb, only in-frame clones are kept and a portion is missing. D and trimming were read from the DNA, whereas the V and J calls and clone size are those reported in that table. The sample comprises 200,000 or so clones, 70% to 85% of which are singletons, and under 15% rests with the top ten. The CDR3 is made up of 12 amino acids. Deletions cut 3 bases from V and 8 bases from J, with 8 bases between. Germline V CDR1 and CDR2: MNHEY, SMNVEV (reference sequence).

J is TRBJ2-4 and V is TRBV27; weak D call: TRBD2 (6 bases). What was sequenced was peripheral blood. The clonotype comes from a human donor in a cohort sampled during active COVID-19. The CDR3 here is CASSFPGDIQYF. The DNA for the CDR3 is TGTGCCAGCAGTTTCCCGGGGGACATTCAGTACTTC.